This TCR beta chain derives from a study of control samples from healthy donors and cancer patients. The repertoire was sequenced with immunoSEQ multiplex PCR; TCRdb's copy has only in-frame clones and lacks some. The sample includes fewer than 40,000 clones, 80% to 95% seen only once; the top ten take 1.7%. V was cut by 1 base and J by 3 bases, with 12 bases left in between. The CDR3 is made up of 16 amino acids. Germline V gene lookup returns CDR1 LGHDT and CDR2 YNNKEL (reference sequence). The chain employs TRBV3-1 (or the pseudogene TRBV3-2) and TRBJ2-2; perhaps TRBD1 as D (6 bases). The sequence came from a man aged 35 to 55 with colorectal cancer. The sequencing sample was made of PBMCs. The CDR3 reads CASSQGGRGYTGELFF. DNA of the CDR3: TGTGCCAGCAGCCAAGGGGGCAGGGGATACACCGGGGAGCTGTTTTTT.